The next 17 T cell receptor beta chains were all read from a single sample in a study of blood T cell repertoires in COVID-19. Using immunoSEQ multiplex PCR, the repertoire was profiled, and TCRdb retains in-frame clones only, with some absent. The repertoire holds under 200,000 clones, approximately 86% seen once, with around 3.3% in the top ten. Sequenced input: peripheral blood. Receptors were obtained from a man between 65 and 85 years old with acute or convalescent COVID-19.

The chain has TRBV13 and TRBJ2-5, with TRBD2 matching 15 bases. Trimming took 7 bases from V and 4 from J; bases not matched to a gene: 7. Germline V CDR1 and CDR2: PRHDT, FYEKMQ (reference sequence). The length of the CDR3 is 16 residues. The CDR3: CASTWTSGRAGETQYF. The CDR3 coding sequence is TGTGCCAGCACCTGGACTAGCGGGAGGGCCGGAGAGACCCAGTACTTC.

This clone was seen once. V gene TRBV28 combines with J gene TRBJ2-2; tentatively, D is TRBD2 (6 bases). Trimming took 3 bases from V and 4 from J, leaving 15 bases between them. CDR3 length: 16 residues. The V gene's germline CDR1 is MDHEN and CDR2 SYDVKM. In DNA, the CDR3 is TGTGCCAGCAGTTTTCTAGGACTACCGGGCACCGGGGAGCTGTTTTTT. It encodes CASSFLGLPGTGELFF.

V usage is TRBV18 and J usage is TRBJ1-5, with D uncertain. Germline assignment: CDR1 KGHSH and CDR2 LQKENI. V was pared by 3 bases and J by 5 bases, with 11 bases between. The CDR3 length is 14 residues. The CDR3 reads CASSPSGGDQPQHF. The CDR3 bases are TGTGCCAGCTCACCCTCAGGAGGAGATCAGCCCCAGCATTTT. The full variable domain, its missing parts supplied by reference TRBV18 and TRBJ1-5, is NAGVMQNPRHLVRRRGQEARLRCSPMKGHSHVYWYRQLPEEGLKFMVYLQKENIIDESGMPKERFSAEFPKEGPSILRIQQVVRGDSAAYFCASSPSGGDQPQHFGDGTRLSIL.

The rearrangement uses TRBV5-1 and TRBJ1-1, with D tentatively TRBD1 (6 bases). The V and J ends lost 4 bases and 4 bases respectively, with 11 bases between them. The CDR3 spans 13 residues. Per germline, CDR1 SGHRS and CDR2 YFSETQ. The CDR3 region is CASSVNRVTEAFF. The CDR3 region has the DNA TGCGCCAGCAGCGTCAACAGGGTCACTGAAGCTTTCTTT.

V usage is TRBV27 and J usage is TRBJ1-5; tentatively, D is TRBD1 (5 bases). The CDR3 runs 16 residues. Germline V gene data show CDR1 as MNHEY and CDR2 as SMNVEV (reference sequence). Deletions cut 3 bases from V and 7 bases from J, with 19 bases between. CDR3 region: CASSLRWGVAIQPQHF. In DNA form, the CDR3 reads TGTGCCAGCAGTTTGAGGTGGGGGGTGGCCATCCAGCCCCAGCATTTT.

The J gene is TRBJ1-6, the V gene TRBV28; 7 nucleotides align to TRBD1. Germline lookup yields CDR1 MDHEN and CDR2 SYDVKM. V gave up 10 bases and J gave up 16 bases; unmatched junction bases: 13. This CDR3 is 12 amino acids long. In DNA, the CDR3 is TGTGCCACCCAGACAGGGTCCGACCTACTCCACTTT. It is translated as CATQTGSDLLHF.

This chain joins TRBV7-2 and TRBJ1-2; a weak D match, TRBD1 (6 bases). The V gene lost 5 bases and the J gene lost 3 bases, with 19 bases spanning the gap. This CDR3 comprises 16 residues. CDR1 is SGHTA and CDR2 is FQGNSA in the germline V gene. The CDR3 is CASSLSRSPGDYGYTF. CDR3 coding DNA: TGTGCCAGCAGCCTTAGTAGATCCCCAGGGGACTATGGCTACACCTTC.

This clone was recorded once. The chain links TRBV3-1 (or the pseudogene TRBV3-2) to TRBJ1-2; D possibly corresponds to TRBD1 (6 bases). Trimming left V 6 bases short and J 5 bases short, with 10 bases between. The CDR3 runs 12 residues. CDR1 LGHDT and CDR2 YNNKEL come from the germline V gene (reference sequence). CDR3 protein: CASSSTGYGYTF. The CDR3 coding sequence is TGTGCCAGCAGTTCCACAGGGTATGGCTACACCTTC.

The chain uses TRBV11-2 and TRBJ2-3, with D hard to call. The CDR3 contains 12 residues. Between the trimmed V and J ends, which lost 1 base and 6 bases, there was a span of 5 bases. The germline gives CDR1 SGHAT, CDR2 FQNNGV. In nucleotides, the CDR3 is TGTGCCAGCAGCTTAGTCCGGGATACGCAGTATTTT. Translating gives CASSLVRDTQYF.

The rearrangement uses TRBV3-1 (or the pseudogene TRBV3-2) and TRBJ1-4; weak D call: TRBD1 (6 bases). This CDR3 is built from 15 residues. Germline loops: CDR1 LGHDT, CDR2 YNNKEL (reference sequence). The V end was cut by 5 bases, the J end by 2 bases, with 12 bases between. For the CDR3, the DNA is TGTGCCAGCAGCTCCCGAGGACAGACTAATGAAAAACTGTTTTTT. Its translation: CASSSRGQTNEKLFF.

The chain links TRBV7-2 to TRBJ1-6; 8 bases are a match to TRBD1. The V gene's germline CDR1 is SGHTA and CDR2 FQGNSA. V trimming: 4 bases; J trimming: 9 bases; junction bases outside the gene matches: 5. The CDR3 covers 14 residues. CDR3 bases: TGTGCCAGCAGCTCCGGACAGGGTGGTTCACCCCTCCACTTT. Its protein product is CASSSGQGGSPLHF.

The rearrangement joins TRBV4-3 to TRBJ1-5, with 8 positions matching TRBD1. CDR3 length: 15 amino acids. The J segment lost 2 bases and the V segment lost 4 bases, leaving 4 bases of the junction unmatched. Germline CDR1 and CDR2: LGHNA and YSLEER. For the CDR3, the DNA is TGCGCCAGCAGCCGAGACAGGGGCCGCAATCAGCCCCAGCATTTT. Amino acid sequence: CASSRDRGRNQPQHF.

The chain uses TRBV28 and TRBJ1-2, with D hard to call. CDR3 length: 13 amino acids. Germline-derived CDR1 and CDR2 are MDHEN and SYDVKM. V lost 3 bases and J lost 7, with 12 bases in between. Written as DNA, the CDR3 is TGTGCCAGCAGTTTCTTACCTTTCGGTGGCTACACCTTC. It is translated as CASSFLPFGGYTF.

The V gene is TRBV7-2, the J gene TRBJ1-2, with TRBD1 matching over 10 bases. This CDR3 spans 14 amino acids. Germline values: CDR1 SGHTA, CDR2 FQGNSA. The trim removed 3 bases at V and 5 bases at J, leaving 3 bases unmatched. As DNA, the CDR3 is TGTGCCAGCAGCTTGACAGGGGGCCCTTATGGCTACACCTTC. This codes for CASSLTGGPYGYTF.

The chain employs TRBV7-9 and TRBJ2-5, with 7 bases fitting TRBD1. V shed 6 bases and J 5 bases; nucleotides not matched to a gene: 9. The germline V gene has CDR1 SEHNR and CDR2 FQNEAQ (reference sequence). The CDR3 loop spans 14 amino acids. As DNA, the CDR3 is TGTGCCAGCAGTCCTACAGGGGCAGAGGAGACCCAGTACTTC. Translation: CASSPTGAEETQYF.

This chain joins TRBV5-1 and TRBJ2-2; 10 positions agree with TRBD2. V shed 1 base and J 3 bases; nucleotides not matched to a gene: 9. The CDR3 has 18 residues. Germline values: CDR1 SGHRS, CDR2 YFSETQ. The CDR3: CASSLYLAGVPDTGELFF. In DNA form, the CDR3 reads TGCGCCAGCAGCTTGTATCTAGCGGGAGTCCCGGACACCGGGGAGCTGTTTTTT. The whole variable domain, filled in from reference TRBV5-1 and TRBJ2-2, reads KAGVTQTPRYLIKTRGQQVTLSCSPISGHRSVSWYQQTPGQGLQFLFEYFSETQRNKGNFPGRFSGRQFSNSRSEMNVSTLELGDSALYLCASSLYLAGVPDTGELFFGEGSRLTVL.

This sequence joins TRBV6-1 and TRBJ1-4; D remains ambiguous. The germline V gene encodes CDR1 MNHNS and CDR2 SASEGT. CDR3 length equals 14 residues. V lost 0 bases, J lost 9 bases, and 11 bases lay in between. CDR3 protein: CASSEARDSQKLFF. CDR3 in DNA: TGTGCCAGCAGTGAAGCGCGTGACTCCCAAAAACTGTTTTTT.